A selection of T cell receptor beta chains follows, all from one sample in a study of cytomegalovirus exposure and HLA in healthy donors. The protocol was immunoSEQ multiplex PCR, while the TCRdb copy is restricted to in-frame clones and leaves out a portion. The sample has approximately 79,000 clones, and its top ten clones hold 4% to 6%. Sequencing was done on a sample of PBMCs. The receptors originated from a man aged 35-49 years in good health and CMV-seronegative. Each CDR3 is given with its conserved first and last residue. A D gene is named only where the DNA matches it firmly.

d_call j_call v_call cdr3_nt cdr3_aa
NA TRBJ2-7 TRBV12-2 TGTGCAAGGGGCACGGACGACCTCCACAGGAGCGAGCAGTACTTC CARGTDDLHRSEQYF
TRBD1 TRBJ2-7 TRBV27 TGTGCCAGCAGTGTCGGGACAGGGGATTACGAGCAGTACTTC CASSVGTGDYEQYF
TRBD2 TRBJ2-2 TRBV18 TGTGCCAGCTCACAAGGACTAGCGGGGTCCACCGGGGAGCTGTTTTTT CASSQGLAGSTGELFF
TRBD1 TRBJ1-2 TRBV7-2 TGTGCCAGCAGTGACAGGGGATATGGCTACACCTTC CASSDRGYGYTF
NA TRBJ1-1 TRBV7-2 TGTGCCAGCAGCCTAGGAGGCGCGGGGGGCACTGAAGCTTTCTTT CASSLGGAGGTEAFF
NA TRBJ2-3 TRBV6-4 TGTGCCAGCAGAAAGACCCGGGACTCCAACCAGTGCACAGATACGCAGTATTTT CASRKTRDSNQCTDTQYF
TRBD2 TRBJ2-1 TRBV19 TGTGCCAGTAGTATAGACAGGACTAGCGGGAGAACGGATGAGCAGTTCTTC CASSIDRTSGRTDEQFF
TRBD2 TRBJ2-1 TRBV29-1 TGCAGCGGAGGACTAGCGGGCTACAATGAGCAGTTCTTC CSGGLAGYNEQFF
TRBD1 TRBJ1-1 TRBV18 TGTGCCAGCTCCCCAAGCAGGGGGTCTGAAGCTTTCTTT CASSPSRGSEAFF
TRBD2 TRBJ2-7 TRBV7-2 TGTGCCAGCAGCTTTGGACTAGCGGGAGTCGAGCAGTACTTC CASSFGLAGVEQYF
TRBD2 TRBJ2-3 TRBV5-1 TGCGCCAGCAGCTTGGTTTCCGGCGGGGGGGAGGATACGCAGTATTTT CASSLVSGGGEDTQYF
NA TRBJ1-1 TRBV5-6 TGTGCCAGCAGCTTGCGGAGGGCTGAAGCTTTCTTT CASSLRRAEAFF
NA TRBJ1-2 TRBV19 TGTGCCAGTAGTATAGACCGAGACAGGAGCCCCTATGGCTACACCTTC CASSIDRDRSPYGYTF
TRBD2 TRBJ2-3 TRBV7-9 TGTGCCAGCAGCAGCCGGGGGGGTAGCACAGATACGCAGTATTTT CASSSRGGSTDTQYF
NA TRBJ2-2 TRBV2 TGTGCCAGCAGTCGCGCGGAAACGAACACCGGGGAGCTGTTTTTT CASSRAETNTGELFF
TRBD2 TRBJ2-7 TRBV7-2 TGTGCCAGCAGCTCTGGACTAGACGAGCAGTACTTC CASSSGLDEQYF
TRBD1 TRBJ1-2 TRBV6-6 TGTGCCAGCATCGAAAAGGACAGGAGCTATGGCTACACCTTC CASIEKDRSYGYTF
TRBD1 TRBJ1-3 TRBV10-1 TGCGCCAGCAGTGAAGGGGGCGCCGGCTCTGGAAACACCATATATTTT CASSEGGAGSGNTIYF
TRBD1 TRBJ1-1 TRBV19 TGTGCCAGTACGCCGGGACAGGGGGCGAACACTGAAGCTTTCTTT CASTPGQGANTEAFF
TRBD2 TRBJ2-1 TRBV2 TGTGCCAGGGGTCCTGTTGGCGGGGGTAACAATGAGCAGTTCTTC CARGPVGGGNNEQFF
TRBD1 TRBJ1-1 TRBV28 TGTGCCAGCAGCCCGGGACAGGGGACTGAAGCTTTCTTT CASSPGQGTEAFF
NA TRBJ2-5 TRBV2 TGTGCCAGCAGTGTAGTCCGACAAGAGACCCAGTACTTC CASSVVRQETQYF
TRBD1 TRBJ2-5 TRBV18 TGTGCCAGCTTTGTGACAGGGGGAGAGACCCAGTACTTC CASFVTGGETQYF
NA TRBJ1-4 TRBV7-9 TGTGCCAGCAGCCAGGGAACAGGGCCAACTAATGAAAAACTGTTTTTT CASSQGTGPTNEKLFF
NA TRBJ2-1 TRBV6-5 TGTGCCAGCAGTTACGGGGAAGGGGTCTACAATGAGCAGTTCTTC CASSYGEGVYNEQFF
TRBD2 TRBJ2-7 TRBV14 TGTGCCAGCAGCCTCACTGGACTAGCGCCTAAGCAGTACTTC CASSLTGLAPKQYF
TRBD2 TRBJ2-3 TRBV5-4 TGTGCCAGCAGCTTGCGACTAGCGGGAGGTGGTACAGATACGCAGTATTTT CASSLRLAGGGTDTQYF
TRBD1 TRBJ2-1 TRBV6-4 TGTGCCAGCAGTTACGATGGCAGGGGGCGAATCTATGAGCAGTTCTTC CASSYDGRGRIYEQFF
NA TRBJ1-5 TRBV27 TGTGCCAGCAGCTACTACCGAGATCAGCCCCAGCATTTT CASSYYRDQPQHF
TRBD1 TRBJ2-3 TRBV25-1 TGTGCCAGCAGTGCGCAGGGGGCCCGAAGAGATACGCAGTATTTT CASSAQGARRDTQYF
NA TRBJ2-1 TRBV2 TGTGCCAGCAGCTCGGACTCGGGTGGAGAGCAGTTCTTC CASSSDSGGEQFF